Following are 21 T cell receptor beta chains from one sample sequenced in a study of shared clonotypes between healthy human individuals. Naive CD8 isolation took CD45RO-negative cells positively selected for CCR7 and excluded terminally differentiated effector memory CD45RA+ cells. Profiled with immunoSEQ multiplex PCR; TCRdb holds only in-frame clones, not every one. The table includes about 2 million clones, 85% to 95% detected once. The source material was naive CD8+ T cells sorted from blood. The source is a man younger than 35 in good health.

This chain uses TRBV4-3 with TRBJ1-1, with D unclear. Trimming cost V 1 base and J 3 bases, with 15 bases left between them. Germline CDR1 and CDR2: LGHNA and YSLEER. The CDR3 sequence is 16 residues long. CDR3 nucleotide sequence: TGCGCCAGCAGCCAAGGATTGGGGAGGGAGGACACTGAAGCTTTCTTT. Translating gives CASSQGLGREDTEAFF.

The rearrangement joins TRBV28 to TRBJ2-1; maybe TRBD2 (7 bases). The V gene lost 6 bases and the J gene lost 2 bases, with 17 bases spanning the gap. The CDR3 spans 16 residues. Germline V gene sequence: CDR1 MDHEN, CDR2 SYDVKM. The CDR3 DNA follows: TGTGCCAGCAGCCTAAAGGGGGAGGGGACCTACAATGAGCAGTTCTTC. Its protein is CASSLKGEGTYNEQFF.

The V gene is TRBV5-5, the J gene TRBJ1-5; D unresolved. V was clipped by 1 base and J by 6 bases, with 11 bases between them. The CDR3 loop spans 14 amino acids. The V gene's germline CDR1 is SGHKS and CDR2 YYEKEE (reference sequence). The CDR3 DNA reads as TGTGCCAGCAGCTTGCGGGGAGACGGTCAGCCCCAGCATTTT. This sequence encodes CASSLRGDGQPQHF.

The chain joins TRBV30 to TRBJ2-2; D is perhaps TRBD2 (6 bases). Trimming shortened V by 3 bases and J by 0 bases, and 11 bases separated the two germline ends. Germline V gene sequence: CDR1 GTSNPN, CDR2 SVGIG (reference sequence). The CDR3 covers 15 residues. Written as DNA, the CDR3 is TGTGCCTGGAGGTATGGCGGGGCGAACACCGGGGAGCTGTTTTTT. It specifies CAWRYGGANTGELFF.

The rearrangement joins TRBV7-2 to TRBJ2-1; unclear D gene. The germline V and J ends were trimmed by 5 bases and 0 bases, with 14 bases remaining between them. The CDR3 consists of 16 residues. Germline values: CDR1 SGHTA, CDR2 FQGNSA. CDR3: CASSPDGYSSYNEQFF. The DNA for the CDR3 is TGTGCCAGCAGCCCGGATGGCTATAGCTCCTACAATGAGCAGTTCTTC.

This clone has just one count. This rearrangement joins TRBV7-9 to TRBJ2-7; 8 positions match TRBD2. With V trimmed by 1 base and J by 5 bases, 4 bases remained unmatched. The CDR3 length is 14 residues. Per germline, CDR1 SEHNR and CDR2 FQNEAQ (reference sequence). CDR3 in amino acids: CASSLVSGSNEQYF. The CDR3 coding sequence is TGTGCCAGCAGCTTAGTCAGCGGGAGTAACGAGCAGTACTTC.

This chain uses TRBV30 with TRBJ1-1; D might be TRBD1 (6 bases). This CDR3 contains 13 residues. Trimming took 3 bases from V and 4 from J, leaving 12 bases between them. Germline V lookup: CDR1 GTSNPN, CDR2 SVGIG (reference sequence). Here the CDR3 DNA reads TGTGCCTGGAGGTTAGGGGGTAGCACTGAAGCTTTCTTT. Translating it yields CAWRLGGSTEAFF.

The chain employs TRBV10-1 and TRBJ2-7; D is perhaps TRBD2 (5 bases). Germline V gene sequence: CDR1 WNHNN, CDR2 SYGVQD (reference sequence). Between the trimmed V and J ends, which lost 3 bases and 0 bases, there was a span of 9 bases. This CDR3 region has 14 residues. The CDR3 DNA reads TGCGCCAGCAGTGATACGGGGAGCTCCTACGAGCAGTACTTC. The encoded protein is CASSDTGSSYEQYF.

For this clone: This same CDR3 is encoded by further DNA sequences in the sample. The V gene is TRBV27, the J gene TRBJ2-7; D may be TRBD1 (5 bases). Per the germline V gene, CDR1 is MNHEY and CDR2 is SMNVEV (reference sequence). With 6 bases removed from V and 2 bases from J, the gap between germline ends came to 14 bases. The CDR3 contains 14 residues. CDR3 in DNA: TGTGCCAGCAGCCTTATTGGGGCTACCTACGAGCAGTACTTC. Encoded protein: CASSLIGATYEQYF.

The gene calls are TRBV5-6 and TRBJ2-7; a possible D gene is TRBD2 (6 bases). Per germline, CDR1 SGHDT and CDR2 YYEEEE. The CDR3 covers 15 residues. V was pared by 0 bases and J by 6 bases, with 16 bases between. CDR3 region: CASSLGRGDEAEQYF. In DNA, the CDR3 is TGTGCCAGCAGCTTGGGGAGGGGCGATGAAGCCGAGCAGTACTTC.

The DNA for the CDR3 is TGTGCCAGCTCACCAAGTGCAGGGTTTGAAAAACTGTTTTTT. This codes for CASSPSAGFEKLFF. The chain joins TRBV18 to TRBJ1-4; the D gene is possibly TRBD1 (5 bases). V was shortened by 2 bases and J by 7 bases, with 11 bases between the two germline ends. The CDR3 loop spans 14 amino acids. In germline, CDR1 is KGHSH, CDR2 LQKENI.

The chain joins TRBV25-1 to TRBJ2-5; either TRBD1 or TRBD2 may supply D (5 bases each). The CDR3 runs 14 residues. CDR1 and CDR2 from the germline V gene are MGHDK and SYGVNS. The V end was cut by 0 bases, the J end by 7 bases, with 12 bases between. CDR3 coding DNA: TGTGCCAGCAGTGAATATTGGGACCAAAGGACCCAGTACTTC. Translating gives CASSEYWDQRTQYF.

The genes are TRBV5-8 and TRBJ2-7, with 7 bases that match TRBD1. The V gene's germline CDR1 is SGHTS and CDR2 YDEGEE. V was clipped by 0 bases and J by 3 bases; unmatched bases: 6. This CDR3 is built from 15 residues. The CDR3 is CASSLVGQDDYEQYF. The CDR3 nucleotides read TGTGCCAGCAGCTTGGTTGGACAGGACGACTACGAGCAGTACTTC.

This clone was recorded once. CDR3 sequence reads: CASSPNAGEGSTEAFF. In DNA form, the CDR3 reads TGCGCCAGCAGCCCAAATGCAGGGGAAGGGTCGACTGAAGCTTTCTTT. The chain is built from TRBV5-1 and TRBJ1-1; weak D call: TRBD1 (6 bases). The CDR3 extends over 16 amino acids. Germline-derived CDR1 and CDR2 are SGHRS and YFSETQ. Trimming shortened V by 4 bases and J by 5 bases, and 21 bases separated the two germline ends.

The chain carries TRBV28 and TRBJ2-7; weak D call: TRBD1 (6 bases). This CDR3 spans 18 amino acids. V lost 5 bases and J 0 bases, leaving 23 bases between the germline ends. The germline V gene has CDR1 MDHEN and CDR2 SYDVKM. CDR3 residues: CASSLFTAGTHVSYEQYF. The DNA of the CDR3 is TGTGCCAGCAGTCTATTCACCGCCGGGACACACGTCTCCTACGAGCAGTACTTC.

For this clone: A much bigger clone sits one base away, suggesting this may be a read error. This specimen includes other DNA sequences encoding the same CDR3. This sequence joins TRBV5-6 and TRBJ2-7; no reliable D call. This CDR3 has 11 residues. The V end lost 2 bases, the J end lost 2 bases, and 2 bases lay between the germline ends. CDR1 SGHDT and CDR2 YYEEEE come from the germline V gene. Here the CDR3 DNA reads TGTGCCAGCAGCTTAGCCTACGAGCAGTACTTC. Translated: CASSLAYEQYF.

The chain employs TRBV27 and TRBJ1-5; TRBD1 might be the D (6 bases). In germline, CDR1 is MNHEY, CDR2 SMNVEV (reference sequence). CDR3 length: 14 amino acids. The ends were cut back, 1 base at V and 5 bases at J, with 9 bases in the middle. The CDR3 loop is CASSLWGGDQPQHF. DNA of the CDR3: TGTGCCAGCAGTTTATGGGGGGGCGATCAGCCCCAGCATTTT.

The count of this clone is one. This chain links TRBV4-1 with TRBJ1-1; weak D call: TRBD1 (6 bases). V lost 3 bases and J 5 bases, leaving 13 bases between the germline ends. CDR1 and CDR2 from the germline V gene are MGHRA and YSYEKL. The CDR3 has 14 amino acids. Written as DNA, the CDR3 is TGCGCCAGCAGCCATAGCGGGACACTAACTGAAGCTTTCTTT. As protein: CASSHSGTLTEAFF.

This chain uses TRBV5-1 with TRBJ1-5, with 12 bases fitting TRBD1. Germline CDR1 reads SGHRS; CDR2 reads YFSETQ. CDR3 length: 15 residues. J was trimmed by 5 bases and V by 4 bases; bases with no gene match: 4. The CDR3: CASSTGQGAHQPQHF. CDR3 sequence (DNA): TGCGCCAGCAGCACGGGACAGGGGGCGCATCAGCCCCAGCATTTT.

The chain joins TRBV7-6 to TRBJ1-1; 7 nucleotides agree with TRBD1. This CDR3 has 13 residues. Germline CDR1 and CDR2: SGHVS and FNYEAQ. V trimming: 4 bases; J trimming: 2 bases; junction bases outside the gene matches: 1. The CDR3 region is CASSWDRNTEAFF. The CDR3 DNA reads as TGTGCCAGCAGCTGGGACAGAAACACTGAAGCTTTCTTT. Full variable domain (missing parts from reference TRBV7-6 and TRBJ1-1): GAGVSQSPRYKVTKRGQDVALRCDPISGHVSLYWYRQALGQGPEFLTYFNYEAQQDKSGLPNDRFSAERPEGSISTLTIQRTEQRDSAMYRCASSWDRNTEAFFGQGTRLTVV.

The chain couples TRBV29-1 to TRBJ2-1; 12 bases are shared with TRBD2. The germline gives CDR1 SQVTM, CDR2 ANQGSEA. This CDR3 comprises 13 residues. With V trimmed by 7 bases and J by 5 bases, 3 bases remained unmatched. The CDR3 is CSGRLAGDNEQFF. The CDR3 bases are TGCAGCGGTAGACTAGCGGGAGACAATGAGCAGTTCTTC.